This T cell receptor beta chain was sequenced during a study of regulatory T cells in long-lasting Graves disease. Ten or more counts support this clonotype. Its antigen is not known. Sequencing libraries for TCR beta were prepared with iRepertoire HTBI primers and Arm-PCR of CDR3 regions. TCRdb reanalysed the multiplex PCR reads using MiXCR and keeps one entry per CDR3 protein. This table has 400,000 to 500,000 distinct CDR3 sequences, 16% appearing once. The CDR3 runs 14 residues. The V and J ends lost 5 bases and 3 bases respectively, with 14 bases between them. Germline V gives CDR1 MNHNS, CDR2 SASEGT. Time point indicated: newly diagnosed GD, antithyroid drugs for less than 3 months. Extracted PBMC RNA gave rise to the TCR library. General study points: It is possible that accuracy was reduced by the small size of the sample. Persistent disease samples used TRBV28, TRBJ1-2 and TRBJ2-5 preferentially.

This sample was shared with a second study, whose subject was T cells in Graves' hyperthyroidism and ophthalmopathy. That work adds: Diagnostic assessment was based on clinical symptoms, serum thyroxine and TRAb, thyroid ultrasound and orbital computed tomography. Within blood appeared most thyroid clonotypes that had expanded above 0.001.

The sample here was peripheral blood mononuclear cells (PBMCs), taken at new diagnosis, from a patient treated with antithyroid drugs. The TCR originated in a woman in her 30s with Graves disease. This rearrangement joins TRBV6-1 to TRBJ2-7; possibly TRBD1 or TRBD2 for D (5 bases each). The CDR3 reads CASSRPGTGYEQYF. Written as DNA, the CDR3 is TGTGCCAGCAGTCGGCCCGGGACGGGCTACGAGCAGTACTTC.